The present T cell receptor (beta chain) was sequenced within a study of beta chain features in type 1 diabetes. The entirety of the isolated RNA underwent reverse transcription, so expressed TCRB transcripts were sequenced. The assay was immunoSEQ multiplex PCR, and TCRdb's table has in-frame clones only and misses some. The repertoire holds some 640,000 clones, 11% to 15% seen once, with 0.04% in the top ten. Regarding this clone: Its antigen is not known.

Broader study findings: Across all four CD4+ subsets, people with type 1 diabetes showed modestly shorter TCRB CDR3s.

Trimming shortened V by 4 bases and J by 0 bases, and 8 bases separated the two germline ends. Germline CDR1 reads SGHDT; CDR2 reads YYEEEE. This CDR3 has 14 amino acids. The sequencing input was naive CD4+ T cells from blood. The TCR comes from a young man with type 1 diabetes. The chain couples TRBV5-6 to TRBJ1-5; D is undetermined. CDR3 protein: CASSVGYSNQPQHF. CDR3 coding DNA: TGTGCCAGCAGCGTCGGCTATAGCAATCAGCCCCAGCATTTT.